These 5 T cell receptor beta chains share one sample of origin, sequenced in a study of cytomegalovirus exposure and HLA in healthy donors. 13 Jbeta primers and 60 Vbeta primers were used for the PCR. TCRdb's table, derived via immunoSEQ multiplex PCR, lists solely in-frame clones and lacks some. The sample holds roughly 79,000 clones. The material sequenced was PBMCs. These receptors originate from a man aged 25-40 years in good health and CMV-seronegative.

The chain employs TRBV5-6 and TRBJ2-7; tentative D call: TRBD2 (5 bases). Germline CDR1 and CDR2: SGHDT and YYEEEE. This CDR3 spans 13 amino acids. Trimming shortened V by 4 bases and J by 3 bases, and 11 bases separated the two germline ends. The CDR3 region is CASSGGRGYEQYF. The DNA for the CDR3 is TGTGCCAGCAGCGGAGGACGGGGCTACGAGCAGTACTTC.

The chain couples TRBV5-1 to TRBJ1-2, with D perhaps matching TRBD1 (6 bases). This CDR3 is built from 14 residues. Trimming took 4 bases from V and 4 from J, leaving 14 bases between them. In germline, CDR1 is SGHRS, CDR2 YFSETQ. The CDR3 sequence: CASSPDGRGYGYTF. Written as DNA, the CDR3 is TGCGCCAGCAGCCCGGATGGCAGGGGCTATGGCTACACCTTC.

The rearrangement joins TRBV6-6 to TRBJ1-1, with D possibly being TRBD1 (6 bases). CDR3 length: 14 amino acids. Germline V CDR1 and CDR2: MNHNY, SVGAGI (reference sequence). Trimming pared 2 bases from V and 4 bases from J, leaving 11 bases between. CDR3 coding DNA: TGTGCCAGCAGTTACCTAAGCAGGGGCACTGAAGCTTTCTTT. Protein product: CASSYLSRGTEAFF.

DNA of the CDR3: TGCGCCAGCAGCCAAGATTGGGGAGGGGGTGTAGGACAGCCCCAGCATTTT. This sequence encodes CASSQDWGGGVGQPQHF. V gene TRBV4-1 combines with J gene TRBJ1-5; TRBD1 is a possible D gene (6 bases). Germline CDR1 and CDR2: MGHRA and YSYEKL. The CDR3 has 17 residues. Between the trimmed V and J ends, which lost 0 bases and 7 bases, there was a span of 19 bases.

This chain joins TRBV29-1 and TRBJ2-7; no reliable D call. CDR3 length: 13 residues. The V and J ends lost 7 bases and 0 bases respectively, with 13 bases between them. CDR1 SQVTM and CDR2 ANQGSEA come from the germline V gene. The CDR3 coding sequence is TGCAGCGCTTGGGTAGCCCGCTCCTACGAGCAGTACTTC. The encoded protein is CSAWVARSYEQYF.